This TCR beta chain was identified in a study of blood T cells in healthy people across ages. Alongside a J-beta primer mix, a sample-barcoded 5' primer served in a second PCR lasting 7 to 11 cycles. One entry per CDR3 protein, called by TCRdb with MiXCR from the 5' RACE reads. The sample has hundreds of thousands of distinct CDR3 sequences, 25% seen once. These data were also filed under a second study, of T cells of mothers and their children.

Sequencing was performed on blood. This clonotype originated in a boy aged 5-17 years in good health.

The CDR3 protein is CATSSDRERGYTF. The DNA of the CDR3 is TGTGCCACCAGCAGTGACAGGGAGCGGGGCTACACCTTC. V and J are TRBV15 and TRBJ1-2; 7 bases align to TRBD1. V was pared by 3 bases and J by 8 bases, with 6 bases of the junction left unmatched. Germline V CDR1 and CDR2: LNHNV, YYDKDF (reference sequence). The CDR3 is made up of 13 amino acids.